This T cell receptor beta chain originates from a study of post-analysis software for immune sequencing data. Study conclusions and caveats: Patients had higher frequencies than controls of four to six TRBV segments, including TRBV5-6, TRBV5-1 and TRBV20-1.

CDR3 length equals 15 residues. The germline gives CDR1 LGHNA, CDR2 YSLEER. The J segment lost 2 bases and the V segment lost 1 base, leaving 4 bases of the junction unmatched. There are many counts of this clonotype. Antigen unknown. Unique-molecular-identifier-tagged TCR beta cDNA libraries were used. Via MiXCR, TCRdb re-called the PCR reads, giving one row per CDR3 protein. Of roughly 400,000 distinct CDR3 sequences in the sample, about 39% were seen once. The source of this sequence is a girl aged 2 to 10 with multiple sclerosis. Sample: blood. The chain recombines TRBV4-3 with TRBJ1-2, with 7 nucleotides matching TRBD1. The CDR3 coding sequence is TGCGCCAGCAGCCAAGGCTGGACAGGAAACTATGGCTACACCTTC. Translating it yields CASSQGWTGNYGYTF.